This TCR beta chain was captured in a study of sequential checkpoint blockade in melanoma (dated by TCRdb to about 2019). Background on the whole study: In a 1:1 randomization, patients received either first-line nivolumab then ipilimumab (arm A) or ipilimumab then nivolumab (arm B). Both trial sequences were followed by maintenance nivolumab.

The CDR3 contains 15 residues, cysteine and phenylalanine counted. The retained sequence is limited to the CDR3, 45 bases, with the frame set at the first base. Ends trimmed: V by 3 bases, J by 5 bases; bases unmatched to a gene: 7. TCRbeta CDR3 regions were immunosequenced from genomic DNA with the immunoSEQ Assay. Prior to high-throughput sequencing, genomic DNA was amplified by bias-controlled multiplex PCR. Under the source paper's analysis protocol: To quantify the absolute abundance of each unique TCRbeta CDR3 region, the sequences were collapsed and filtered. Clonality, defined as 1 minus Pielou's evenness, was calculated using productive rearrangements only. Clones with significantly greater frequencies in on-treatment versus baseline samples were identified using a previously published method. In TCRdb, the immuneACCESS table is reduced to in-frame sequences with V and J assigned. These tables do not hold every clone; where another copy was compared, an unresolved V gene accounts for under half, and the others remain unexplained. From that table come the V and J calls and clone size; the DNA was used to work out D and trimming. In all, the sample holds more than 10,000 clones, and less than 85% of those were seen once. Together, the top ten hold 40% to 60% of the sample.

Overall study outcomes, separate from this receptor: The response-prediction model combining TCR metrics and mutation burden needs validation in larger, independent patient cohorts.

The treatment or condition label here, explained by the study, means: randomized to nivolumab then ipilimumab (arm A) or the reverse (arm B). No trial patient had received prior DNA-damaging chemotherapy. Live CD3+CD8+ cells negative for CD19 and CD56 were sorted from thawed PBMCs on a FACS Aria II flow cytometer. The samples were obtained from melanoma patients enrolled in CheckMate 064, an open-label, randomized phase II trial testing sequential checkpoint blockade. Peripheral blood mononuclear cells were obtained through leukapheresis, purified using Ficoll-Paque, and frozen in human serum containing roughly 10% DMSO. Right after sorting, the blood CD3+CD8+ cells were verified to be >98% pure, and DNA extraction followed. As for this clone: Its antigen remains unidentified. There are no base qualities to consult, and no much larger clone falls within one base.

The chain joins TRBV5-3 to TRBJ2-1; a stretch of 8 junction bases matches TRBD2. TRBV5-3 carries the ORF label, with uncertain function. The sample here was CD8+ T cells sorted from blood (inferred from file names), taken from a patient given nivolumab and ipilimumab in sequence. The origin of this receptor is a human patient with melanoma. Some clones in this sample may be carry-over from other donors' samples. Here is the DNA: TGTGCCAGAAGCTCTGAGCGGGGGAATAACAATGAGCAGTTCTTC. It is translated as CARSSERGNNNEQFF.